The text below deals with one T cell receptor (beta chain). Its antigen is unidentified. The data derive from a study of cytomegalovirus exposure and HLA in healthy donors. Study-level findings and limits: In a later analysis, TCR beta V- and J-gene trimming was associated with a missense DCLRE1C variant. Analyses of presence/absence relied on an assumption of roughly uniform sequencing depth across donors.

The primer mix had 60 Vbeta and 13 Jbeta primers. Data came from immunoSEQ multiplex PCR; TCRdb stores just in-frame clones and leaves some out. The table includes tens of thousands of clones, 50% to 80% detected once. The length of the CDR3 is 14 residues. V was cut by 2 bases and J by 4 bases, with 15 bases left in between. CDR1 SQVTM and CDR2 ANQGSEA come from the germline V gene. This rearrangement joins TRBV29-1 to TRBJ2-7; D gene ambiguous. The sample taken for sequencing was PBMCs. The clonotype comes from a man in his forties in good health and CMV-seropositive. The CDR3 sequence: CSVEIASGVYEQYF. The CDR3 nucleotides read TGCAGCGTTGAAATCGCCAGTGGTGTATACGAGCAGTACTTC.